A single sample gave rise to the 29 T cell receptor beta chains below, sequenced in a study of shared clonotypes between healthy human individuals. Here immunoSEQ multiplex PCR was the method, and the copy in TCRdb shows in-frame clones only, minus some. Of millions of clones listed, roughly nine tenths are singletons. Source material: naive CD4+ T cells sorted from blood. As for subset: CD45RA+ positively selected. All receptors derive from a man aged 18 to 29 in good health.

V gene TRBV5-4 combines with J gene TRBJ1-2; 7 bases are shared with TRBD1. This CDR3 is built from 13 residues. J was trimmed by 9 bases and V by 4 bases; bases with no gene match: 9. Germline loops: CDR1 SGHNT, CDR2 YYREEE (reference sequence). CDR3 bases: TGTGCCAGCAGCCATCCGACAGGGTCCAGCTACACCTTC. As protein: CASSHPTGSSYTF.

The V gene is TRBV4-1, the J gene TRBJ2-7; 13 bases agree with TRBD2. Germline CDR1 and CDR2: MGHRA and YSYEKL. V lost 0 bases to trimming and J lost 4 bases; unmatched junction nucleotides: 6. The CDR3 loop spans 17 amino acids. CDR3 amino acids: CASSQDRWTSGSYEQYF. Here the CDR3 DNA reads TGCGCCAGCAGCCAAGATCGATGGACTAGCGGGAGTTACGAGCAGTACTTC.

The chain carries TRBV19 and TRBJ2-1; D unclear. Germline CDR1 LNHDA, CDR2 SQIVND (reference sequence). Trimming took off 3 bases at V and 0 bases at J, with 9 bases between the two ends. The CDR3 consists of 15 residues. CDR3 bases: TGTGCCAGTAGTATCGTATTTTCCTCCTACAATGAGCAGTTCTTC. Its translation: CASSIVFSSYNEQFF.

CDR3 coding DNA: TGTGCCAGCAGCCCGACTGATAGTAACAATGAGCAGTTCTTC. This sequence encodes CASSPTDSNNEQFF. This chain joins TRBV2 and TRBJ2-1, with no clear D. Trimming cost V 6 bases and J 5 bases, with 14 bases left between them. The germline V gene encodes CDR1 SNHLY and CDR2 FYNNEI. This CDR3 comprises 14 residues.

The chain is built from TRBV30 and TRBJ2-2, with TRBD2 matching 9 bases. Germline-derived CDR1 and CDR2 are GTSNPN and SVGIG (reference sequence). The CDR3 runs to 17 residues. V lost 6 bases and J lost 7; bases outside the gene matches: 18. CDR3 bases: TGTGCCTGTTTCCGATTTGACCAGCGGGGGGAAGGCGGGGAGCTGTTTTTT. Translating gives CACFRFDQRGEGGELFF.

This clone showed up just once. The chain is built from TRBV4-1 and TRBJ1-2; TRBD1 aligns across 10 bases. After removal of 3 bases from V and 3 bases from J, the junction contained 4 bases not matched to a gene. Per the germline V gene, CDR1 is MGHRA and CDR2 is YSYEKL. The CDR3 spans 15 residues. The CDR3 spells CASSHPGTGDYGYTF. The CDR3 DNA sequence: TGCGCCAGCAGCCATCCCGGGACAGGGGACTATGGCTACACCTTC.

V gene TRBV2 combines with J gene TRBJ2-2, with no clear D. This CDR3 spans 13 amino acids. Trimming shortened V by 2 bases and J by 6 bases, and 7 bases separated the two germline ends. CDR1 and CDR2 from the germline V gene are SNHLY and FYNNEI. CDR3 coding DNA: TGTGCCAGCAGTGAAAGTCTAGCCGGGGAGCTGTTTTTT. It codes for CASSESLAGELFF.

This clone appeared once. This sequence joins TRBV7-9 and TRBJ2-7; D is unclear. With 0 bases removed from V and 1 base from J, the gap between germline ends came to 16 bases. This CDR3 has 17 residues. Germline V gives CDR1 SEHNR, CDR2 FQNEAQ (reference sequence). This CDR3 reads CASSLALNSLPSYEQYF. CDR3 bases: TGTGCCAGCAGCTTAGCCCTGAATTCGCTTCCATCCTACGAGCAGTACTTC.

The rearrangement links TRBV11-2 to TRBJ1-4, with D possibly TRBD1 on 5 matching bases. This CDR3 has 15 amino acids. Germline loops: CDR1 SGHAT, CDR2 FQNNGV. Trimming removed 5 bases at V and 8 bases at J, with 18 bases between. CDR3 nucleotides: TGTGCCAGCAGCCCCTGGGGGAGGGGTGGCGAAAAACTGTTTTTT. This codes for CASSPWGRGGEKLFF.

Here the CDR3 DNA reads TGTGCCAGCAGTTTTCAGGGGGGAGATAATGAAAAACTGTTTTTT. Its translation is CASSFQGGDNEKLFF. The V call is TRBV28, the J call TRBJ1-4; 7 nucleotides match TRBD1. CDR1 and CDR2 from the germline V gene are MDHEN and SYDVKM. With V trimmed by 3 bases and J by 4 bases, 5 bases remained unmatched. The CDR3 has 15 residues.

The CDR3, as DNA: TGTGCCAGCAGTTACGGCCAGAGGGACTACGAGCAGTACTTC. As protein: CASSYGQRDYEQYF. The gene calls are TRBV6-6 and TRBJ2-7; weak D call: TRBD2 (5 bases). This CDR3 has 14 residues. Deletions cut 2 bases from V and 3 bases from J, with 11 bases between. The germline gives CDR1 MNHNY, CDR2 SVGAGI (reference sequence).

The rearrangement uses TRBV7-9 and TRBJ1-2; D remains ambiguous. The V gene lost 2 bases and the J gene lost 8 bases, with 12 bases spanning the gap. The length of the CDR3 is 13 residues. Germline V gene lookup returns CDR1 SEHNR and CDR2 FQNEAQ (reference sequence). This CDR3 reads CASSLTGPRGYTF. CDR3 DNA sequence: TGTGCCAGCAGCTTAACCGGGCCAAGAGGCTACACCTTC. Drawing the rest from reference TRBV7-9 and TRBJ1-2, the complete variable domain is DTGVSQNPRHKITKRGQNVTFRCDPISEHNRLYWYRQTLGQGPEFLTYFQNEAQLEKSRLLSDRFSAERPKGSFSTLEIQRTEQGDSAMYLCASSLTGPRGYTFGSGTRLTVV.

The chain employs TRBV9 and TRBJ2-3; 9 bases align to TRBD1. This CDR3 is 15 amino acids long. The germline CDR1 and CDR2 sequences are SGDLS and YYNGEE. The J segment lost 3 bases and the V segment lost 3 bases, leaving 5 bases of the junction unmatched. This CDR3 reads CASSAGTGKTDTQYF. The CDR3 nucleotides are TGTGCCAGCAGCGCTGGGACAGGGAAGACAGATACGCAGTATTTT.

This clone was found once. The chain has TRBV9 and TRBJ2-1; 8 bases fit TRBD2. The CDR3 sequence is 16 residues long. V dropped 4 bases and J dropped 3; count of bases not matched to a gene: 9. Germline CDR1 SGDLS, CDR2 YYNGEE. DNA of the CDR3: TGTGCCAGCAGCTTTACTGCGACTAGCGACTACAATGAGCAGTTCTTC. The encoded protein is CASSFTATSDYNEQFF.

This chain connects TRBV19 to TRBJ1-5, with TRBD1 as a possible D gene (5 bases). The CDR3 has 15 residues. CDR1 and CDR2 from the germline V gene are LNHDA and SQIVND (reference sequence). With 7 bases removed from V and 0 bases from J, the gap between germline ends came to 13 bases. The CDR3 nucleotides read TGTGCCAGTACCCTGGACGGGGGTAGCAATCAGCCCCAGCATTTT. This encodes CASTLDGGSNQPQHF.

J is TRBJ2-7 and V is TRBV7-9; 13 bases are shared with TRBD2. J lost 3 bases, V lost 9 bases, and 5 bases had no gene match. The CDR3 extends over 14 amino acids. Germline lookup yields CDR1 SEHNR and CDR2 FQNEAQ (reference sequence). In nucleotides, the CDR3 is TGTGCCAGTACCGGGACTAGCGGGAACTACGAGCAGTACTTC. Translation gives CASTGTSGNYEQYF.

As to this clone: Distinct nucleotide sequences in the sample also encode this CDR3. The rearrangement links TRBV28 to TRBJ2-4; D is undetermined. In germline, CDR1 is MDHEN, CDR2 SYDVKM. V gave up 5 bases and J gave up 0 bases, with 11 bases separating them. CDR3 length: 15 residues. The CDR3 protein is CASSPSTVAKNIQYF. CDR3 sequence (DNA): TGTGCCAGCAGTCCGTCGACCGTAGCCAAAAACATTCAGTACTTC.

The chain combines TRBV4-1 with TRBJ2-7; possible D gene TRBD1, 6 bases. This CDR3 is 12 amino acids long. Germline CDR1 MGHRA, CDR2 YSYEKL. V was cut by 4 bases and J by 4 bases, with 8 bases left in between. CDR3 DNA: TGCGCCAGCAGCCCGGACAGTTACGAGCAGTACTTC. Its protein product is CASSPDSYEQYF.

This sequence joins TRBV18 and TRBJ2-4, with D unresolved. The germline V gene has CDR1 KGHSH and CDR2 LQKENI. The CDR3 spans 13 residues. V lost 1 base to trimming and J lost 6 bases, with 7 bases between them. CDR3 coding DNA: TGTGCCAGCTCACCACTGGACGGAAACATTCAGTACTTC. Protein: CASSPLDGNIQYF.

This clone was recorded once. The chain couples TRBV7-2 to TRBJ2-3; 13 bases fit TRBD2. Germline trimming cut 4 bases from V and 5 bases from J; bases unmatched to any gene: 6. This CDR3 region has 16 residues. The germline gives CDR1 SGHTA, CDR2 FQGNSA. In DNA form, the CDR3 reads TGTGCCAGCAGCTCGGGACTAGCGGGACGGGGAGATACGCAGTATTTT. This codes for CASSSGLAGRGDTQYF.

The table lists this clone with a count of one. The chain joins TRBV7-6 to TRBJ1-2; D possibly corresponds to TRBD1 (6 bases). V was clipped by 4 bases and J by 7 bases, with 13 bases between them. Germline values: CDR1 SGHVS, CDR2 FNYEAQ. The CDR3 contains 13 residues. CDR3 region: CASSYTDRSGYTF. CDR3 DNA: TGTGCCAGCAGCTATACGGACAGAAGTGGCTACACCTTC.

This clone was observed a single time. This sequence joins TRBV6-6 and TRBJ1-1, with D tentatively TRBD1 (6 bases). The V gene lost 6 bases and the J gene lost 2 bases, with 13 bases spanning the gap. This CDR3 has 14 amino acids. Germline V lookup: CDR1 MNHNY, CDR2 SVGAGI (reference sequence). CDR3 region: CASSPKGGNTEAFF. CDR3 DNA: TGTGCCAGCAGCCCAAAGGGGGGTAACACTGAAGCTTTCTTT.

The chain is built from TRBV25-1 and TRBJ2-3; 7 bases agree with TRBD1. Germline CDR1 reads MGHDK; CDR2 reads SYGVNS. The V segment lost 8 bases and the J segment 3 bases; nucleotides outside the gene matches: 8. This CDR3 is built from 14 residues. The DNA for the CDR3 is TGTGCCAGCCGGGACAGCCGGAGAACAGATACGCAGTATTTT. Its protein is CASRDSRRTDTQYF.

The chain joins TRBV11-2 to TRBJ1-1; TRBD1 might be the D (5 bases). This CDR3 is built from 11 residues. The V gene lost 0 bases and the J gene lost 13 bases, with 9 bases spanning the gap. CDR1 and CDR2 (germline): SGHAT, FQNNGV. The CDR3 loop is CASSLDRAGFF. The CDR3 nucleotides are TGTGCCAGCAGCTTAGACAGGGCGGGTTTCTTT. Combining the CDR3 with reference TRBV11-2 and TRBJ1-1 gives the whole variable domain EAGVAQSPRYKIIEKRQSVAFWCNPISGHATLYWYQQILGQGPKLLIQFQNNGVVDDSQLPKDRFSAERLKGVDSTLKIQPAKLEDSAVYLCASSLDRAGFFGQGTRLTVV.

V and J are TRBV2 and TRBJ2-7; 11 bases are shared with TRBD1. Per germline, CDR1 SNHLY and CDR2 FYNNEI. The ends lost 6 bases at V and 6 bases at J; junction bases unmatched: 10. The CDR3 is 15 residues long. CDR3 sequence (DNA): TGTGCCAGCAGGATAACCGGGACAGGGGGAACCGAGCAGTACTTC. It codes for CASRITGTGGTEQYF.

The CDR3 DNA reads as TGTGCCAGCAGCAAAGTCCGGGGACGGGTGTTAGTGGCCGTTCACCTCTCGCAGTACTTC. This encodes CASSKVRGRVLVAVHLSQYF. The chain links TRBV21-1 to TRBJ2-7. TRBV21-1 is listed as a pseudogene. The CDR3 runs to 20 residues.

This sequence joins TRBV25-1 and TRBJ2-7; the match to TRBD1 covers 9 bases. The CDR3 loop spans 15 amino acids. Trimming removed 4 bases from V and 3 bases from J; junction bases left unmatched: 7. In germline, CDR1 is MGHDK, CDR2 SYGVNS. CDR3 bases: TGTGCCAGCAGTGCCCGACAGGGGGACTTCTACGAGCAGTACTTC. It translates to CASSARQGDFYEQYF.

This chain's CDR3 is CASPGTPQNGYTF. The CDR3, as DNA: TGTGCCAGCCCCGGGACTCCACAAAATGGCTACACCTTC. V usage is TRBV25-1 and J usage is TRBJ1-2; D perhaps matches TRBD1 (5 bases). Trimming cost V 8 bases and J 6 bases, with 16 bases left between them. The CDR3 has 13 residues. Per germline, CDR1 MGHDK and CDR2 SYGVNS.

V is TRBV5-6 and J is TRBJ1-5, with a weak D call TRBD1 (5 bases). CDR1 and CDR2 from the germline V gene are SGHDT and YYEEEE. The CDR3 extends over 14 amino acids. Trimming left V 2 bases short and J 1 base short, with 7 bases between. DNA for the CDR3: TGTGCCAGCAGCTTCGGGGCCAGCAATCAGCCCCAGCATTTT. It translates to CASSFGASNQPQHF. Filled out from reference TRBV5-6 and TRBJ1-5, the complete variable domain reads DAGVTQSPTHLIKTRGQQVTLRCSPKSGHDTVSWYQQALGQGPQFIFQYYEEEERQRGNFPDRFSGHQFPNYSSELNVNALLLGDSALYLCASSFGASNQPQHFGDGTRLSIL.